The 4 T cell receptor beta chains in this list originate from one sample, sequenced in a study of control samples from healthy donors and cancer patients. Here immunoSEQ multiplex PCR was the method, and the copy in TCRdb shows in-frame clones only, minus some. The table has 350,000 to 450,000 clones, about 93% seen once. Sequencing was performed on PBMCs. These receptors originate from a man aged 40-49 years with head and neck cancer.

The chain joins TRBV6-1 to TRBJ2-1, with 7 bases matching TRBD1. Germline V CDR1 and CDR2: MNHNS, SASEGT. The CDR3 loop spans 15 amino acids. V shed 0 bases, J shed 4 bases, and the junction held 3 bases outside the gene matches. CDR3 protein: CASSEAGTDYNEQFF. DNA of the CDR3: TGTGCCAGCAGTGAAGCAGGGACAGATTACAATGAGCAGTTCTTC.

V is TRBV27 and J is TRBJ2-7, with D hard to call. The CDR3 is 15 residues long. The V end lost 5 bases, the J end lost 2 bases, and 16 bases lay between the germline ends. Germline V lookup: CDR1 MNHEY, CDR2 SMNVEV (reference sequence). CDR3 sequence reads: CASSPVQQRPYEQYF. As DNA, the CDR3 is TGTGCCAGCAGTCCAGTACAGCAACGACCCTACGAGCAGTACTTC.

The chain has TRBV18 and TRBJ1-1; tentative D call: TRBD1 (5 bases). The CDR3 has 14 residues. Germline V gene data show CDR1 as KGHSH and CDR2 as LQKENI. Between the trimmed V and J ends, which lost 3 bases and 6 bases, there was a span of 14 bases. The CDR3 coding sequence is TGTGCCAGCTCACCGGCAGGGACGGGCGCTGAAGCTTTCTTT. It encodes CASSPAGTGAEAFF.

This chain uses TRBV11-3 with TRBJ1-1; D is uncertain. Germline assignment: CDR1 SGHNT and CDR2 YENEEA. This CDR3 comprises 13 residues. Trimming left V 0 bases short and J 1 base short, with 3 bases between. The DNA of the CDR3 is TGTGCCAGCAGCTTAGAACAGAACACTGAAGCTTTCTTT. It encodes CASSLEQNTEAFF.